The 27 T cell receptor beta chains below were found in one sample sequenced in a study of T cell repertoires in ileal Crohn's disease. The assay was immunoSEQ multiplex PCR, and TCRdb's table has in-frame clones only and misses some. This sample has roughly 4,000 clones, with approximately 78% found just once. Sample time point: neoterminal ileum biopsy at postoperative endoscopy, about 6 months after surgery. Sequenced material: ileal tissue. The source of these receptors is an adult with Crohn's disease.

CDR3 nucleotides: TGTGCCAGCAGTGTTACAGGGCCCGTTGAAGCTTTCTTT. Translated, it gives CASSVTGPVEAFF. V and J are TRBV25-1 and TRBJ1-1; weak D call: TRBD1 (6 bases). Germline V gene sequence: CDR1 MGHDK, CDR2 SYGVNS. The CDR3 covers 13 residues. Trimming pared 4 bases from V and 7 bases from J, leaving 13 bases between.

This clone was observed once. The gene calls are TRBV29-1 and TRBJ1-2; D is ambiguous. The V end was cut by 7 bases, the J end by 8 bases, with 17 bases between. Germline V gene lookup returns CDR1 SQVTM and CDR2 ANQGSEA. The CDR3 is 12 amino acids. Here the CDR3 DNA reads TGCAGCGCCTACACCCTCCGGCGGGGCTACACCTTC. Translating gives CSAYTLRRGYTF.

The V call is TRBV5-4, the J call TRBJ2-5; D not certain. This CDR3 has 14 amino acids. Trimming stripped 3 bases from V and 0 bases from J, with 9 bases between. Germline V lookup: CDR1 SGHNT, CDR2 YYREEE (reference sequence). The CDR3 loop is CASSSDSYQETQYF. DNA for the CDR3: TGTGCCAGCAGCTCTGACTCCTACCAAGAGACCCAGTACTTC.

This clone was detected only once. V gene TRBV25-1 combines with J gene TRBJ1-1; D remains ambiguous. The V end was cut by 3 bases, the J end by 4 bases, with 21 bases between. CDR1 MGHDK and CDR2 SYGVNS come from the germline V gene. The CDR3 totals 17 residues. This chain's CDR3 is CASSDAPSTEGGTEAFF. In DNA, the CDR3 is TGTGCCAGCAGTGACGCCCCCTCCACCGAGGGCGGCACTGAAGCTTTCTTT.

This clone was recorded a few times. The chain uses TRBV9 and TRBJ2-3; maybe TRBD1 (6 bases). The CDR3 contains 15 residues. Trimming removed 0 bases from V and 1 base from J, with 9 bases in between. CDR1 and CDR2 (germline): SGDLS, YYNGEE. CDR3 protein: CASSVGGGGTDTQYF. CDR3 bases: TGTGCCAGCAGCGTAGGAGGGGGTGGCACAGATACGCAGTATTTT.

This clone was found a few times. This CDR3 is CASSLSTGSGAEAFF. The CDR3 region has the DNA TGCGCCAGCAGCTTGAGTACAGGGTCGGGCGCTGAAGCTTTCTTT. The chain recombines TRBV5-1 with TRBJ1-1, with D possibly being TRBD1 (6 bases). The CDR3 is 15 amino acids. Germline loops: CDR1 SGHRS, CDR2 YFSETQ. Trimming stripped 1 base from V and 6 bases from J, with 16 bases between. The variable domain in full, completed from reference TRBV5-1 and TRBJ1-1, reads KAGVTQTPRYLIKTRGQQVTLSCSPISGHRSVSWYQQTPGQGLQFLFEYFSETQRNKGNFPGRFSGRQFSNSRSEMNVSTLELGDSALYLCASSLSTGSGAEAFFGQGTRLTVV.

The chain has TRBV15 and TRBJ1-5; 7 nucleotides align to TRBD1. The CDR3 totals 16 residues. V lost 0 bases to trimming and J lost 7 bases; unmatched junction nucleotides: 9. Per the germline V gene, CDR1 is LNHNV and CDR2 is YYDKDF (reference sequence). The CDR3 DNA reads TGTGCCACCAGCAGAGATGTTGACAGGGCGCTACAGCCCCAGCATTTT. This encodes CATSRDVDRALQPQHF.

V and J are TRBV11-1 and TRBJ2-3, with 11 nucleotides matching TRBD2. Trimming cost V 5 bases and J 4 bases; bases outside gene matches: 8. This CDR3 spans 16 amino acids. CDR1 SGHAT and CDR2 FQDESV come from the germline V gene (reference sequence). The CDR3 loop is CASSPLAGGRPDTQYF. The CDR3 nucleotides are TGTGCCAGCAGCCCGTTAGCGGGGGGGCGGCCAGATACGCAGTATTTT.

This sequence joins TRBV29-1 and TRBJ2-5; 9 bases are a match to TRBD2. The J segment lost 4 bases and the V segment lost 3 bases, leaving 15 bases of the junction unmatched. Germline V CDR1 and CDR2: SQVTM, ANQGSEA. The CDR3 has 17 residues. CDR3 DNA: TGCAGCGTTGACCAGCGGGGGGCCTCGACCGAACGAGAGACCCAGTACTTC. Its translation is CSVDQRGASTERETQYF.

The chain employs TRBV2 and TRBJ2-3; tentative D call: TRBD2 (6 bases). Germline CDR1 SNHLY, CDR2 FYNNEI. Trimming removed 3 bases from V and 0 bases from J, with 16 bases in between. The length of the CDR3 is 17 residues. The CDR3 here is CASSDILAAGSTDTQYF. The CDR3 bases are TGTGCCAGCAGTGACATACTTGCGGCGGGGAGCACAGATACGCAGTATTTT. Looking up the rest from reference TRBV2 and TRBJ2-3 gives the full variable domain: EPEVTQTPSHQVTQMGQEVILRCVPISNHLYFYWYRQILGQKVEFLVSFYNNEISEKSEIFDDQFSVERPDGSNFTLKIRSTKLEDSAMYFCASSDILAAGSTDTQYFGPGTRLTVL.

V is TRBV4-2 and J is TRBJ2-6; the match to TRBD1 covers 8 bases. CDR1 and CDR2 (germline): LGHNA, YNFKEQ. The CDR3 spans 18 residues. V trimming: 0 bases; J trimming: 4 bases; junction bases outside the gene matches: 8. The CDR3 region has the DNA TGTGCCAGCAGCCAAGACAGGGGGCGAATTGGAGGGGCCAACGTCCTGACTTTC. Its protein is CASSQDRGRIGGANVLTF.

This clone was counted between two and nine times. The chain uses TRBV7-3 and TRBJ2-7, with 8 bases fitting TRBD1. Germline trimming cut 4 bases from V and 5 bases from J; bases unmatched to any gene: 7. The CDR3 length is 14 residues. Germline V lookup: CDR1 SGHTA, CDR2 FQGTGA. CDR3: CASSSAGGLDEQYF. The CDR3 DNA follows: TGTGCCAGCAGCTCCGCAGGGGGCTTGGACGAGCAGTACTTC. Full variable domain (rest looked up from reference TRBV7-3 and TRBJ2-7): GAGVSQTPSNKVTEKGKYVELRCDPISGHTALYWYRQSLGQGPEFLIYFQGTGAADDSGLPNDRFFAVRPEGSVSTLKIQRTERGDSAVYLCASSSAGGLDEQYFGPGTRLTVT.

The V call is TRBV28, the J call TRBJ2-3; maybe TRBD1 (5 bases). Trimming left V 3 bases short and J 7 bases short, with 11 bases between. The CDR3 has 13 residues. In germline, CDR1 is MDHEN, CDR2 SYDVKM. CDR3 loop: CASSFSAGNTQYF. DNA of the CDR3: TGTGCCAGCAGTTTTTCCGCAGGGAATACGCAGTATTTT.

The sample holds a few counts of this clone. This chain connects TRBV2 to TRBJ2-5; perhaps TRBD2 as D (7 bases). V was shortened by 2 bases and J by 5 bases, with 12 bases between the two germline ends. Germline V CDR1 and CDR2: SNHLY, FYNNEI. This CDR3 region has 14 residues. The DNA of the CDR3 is TGTGCCAGCAGTGAAAGGGCGGGGGCCGAGACCCAGTACTTC. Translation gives CASSERAGAETQYF.

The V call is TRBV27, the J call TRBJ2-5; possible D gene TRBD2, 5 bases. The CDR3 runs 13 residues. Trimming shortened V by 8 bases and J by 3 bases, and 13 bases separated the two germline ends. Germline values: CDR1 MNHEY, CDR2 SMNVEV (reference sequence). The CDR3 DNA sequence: TGTGCCAGCGGCCTCCGGAGGAAAGAGACCCAGTACTTC. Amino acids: CASGLRRKETQYF.

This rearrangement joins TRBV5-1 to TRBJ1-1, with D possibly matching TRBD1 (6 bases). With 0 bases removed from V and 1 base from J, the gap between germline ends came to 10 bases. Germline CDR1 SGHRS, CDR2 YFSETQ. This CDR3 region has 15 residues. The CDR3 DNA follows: TGCGCCAGCAGCTTGGGTGTGGGGGCGAACACTGAAGCTTTCTTT. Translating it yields CASSLGVGANTEAFF.

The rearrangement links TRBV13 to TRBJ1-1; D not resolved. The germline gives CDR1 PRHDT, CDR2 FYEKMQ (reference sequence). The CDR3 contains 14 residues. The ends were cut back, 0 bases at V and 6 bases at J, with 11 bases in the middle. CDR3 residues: CASSLGAAEPEAFF. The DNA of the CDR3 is TGTGCCAGCAGCTTAGGGGCGGCAGAACCTGAAGCTTTCTTT.

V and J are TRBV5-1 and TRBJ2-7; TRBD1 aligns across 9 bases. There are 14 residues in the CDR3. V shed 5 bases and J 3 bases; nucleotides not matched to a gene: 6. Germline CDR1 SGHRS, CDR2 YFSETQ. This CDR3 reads CASRSGQGFYEQYF. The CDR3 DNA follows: TGCGCCAGCAGATCGGGACAGGGTTTCTACGAGCAGTACTTC.

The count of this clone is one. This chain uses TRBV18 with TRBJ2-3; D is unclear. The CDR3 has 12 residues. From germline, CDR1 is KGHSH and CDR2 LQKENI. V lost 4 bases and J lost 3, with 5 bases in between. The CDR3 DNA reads TGTGCCAGCTCACTTAGTACAGATACGCAGTATTTT. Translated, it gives CASSLSTDTQYF.

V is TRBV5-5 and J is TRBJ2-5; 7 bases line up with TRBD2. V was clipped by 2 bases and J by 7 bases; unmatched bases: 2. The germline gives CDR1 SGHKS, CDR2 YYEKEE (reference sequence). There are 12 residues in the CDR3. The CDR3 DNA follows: TGTGCCAGCAGCTTTTGGGGGGGGACCCAGTACTTC. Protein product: CASSFWGGTQYF.

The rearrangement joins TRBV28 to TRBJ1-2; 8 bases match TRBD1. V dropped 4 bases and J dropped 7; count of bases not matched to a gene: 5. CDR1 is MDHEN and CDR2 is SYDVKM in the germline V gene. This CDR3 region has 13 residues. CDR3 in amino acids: CASSSGQGRGYTF. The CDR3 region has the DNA TGTGCCAGCAGTTCCGGACAGGGCCGTGGCTACACCTTC.

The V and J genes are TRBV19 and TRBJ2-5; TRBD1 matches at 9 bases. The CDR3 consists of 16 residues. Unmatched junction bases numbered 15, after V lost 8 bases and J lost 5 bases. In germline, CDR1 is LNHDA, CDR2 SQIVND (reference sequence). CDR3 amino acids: CASGVGARTGVETQYF. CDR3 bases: TGTGCCAGTGGAGTAGGGGCCCGGACAGGGGTTGAGACCCAGTACTTC.

The CDR3 nucleotides read TGTGCCAGCAGCTTAGGACCTAGCGGGGGCCAAGAGACCCAGTACTTC. This sequence encodes CASSLGPSGGQETQYF. The V and J genes are TRBV7-2 and TRBJ2-5; the match to TRBD2 covers 10 bases. The CDR3 extends over 16 amino acids. The germline V gene encodes CDR1 SGHTA and CDR2 FQGNSA. Germline trimming cut 1 base from V and 1 base from J; bases unmatched to any gene: 3.

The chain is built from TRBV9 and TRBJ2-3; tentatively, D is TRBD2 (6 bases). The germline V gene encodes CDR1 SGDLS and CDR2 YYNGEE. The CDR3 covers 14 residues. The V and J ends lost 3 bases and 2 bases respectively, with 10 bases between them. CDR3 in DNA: TGTGCCAGCAGCGCCGGGGGATCCACAGATACGCAGTATTTT. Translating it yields CASSAGGSTDTQYF.

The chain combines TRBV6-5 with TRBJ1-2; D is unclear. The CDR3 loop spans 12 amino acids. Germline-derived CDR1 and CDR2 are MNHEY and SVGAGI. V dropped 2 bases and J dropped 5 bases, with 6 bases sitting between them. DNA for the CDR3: TGTGCCAGCAGTTACGCGGGGTATGGCTACACCTTC. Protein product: CASSYAGYGYTF.

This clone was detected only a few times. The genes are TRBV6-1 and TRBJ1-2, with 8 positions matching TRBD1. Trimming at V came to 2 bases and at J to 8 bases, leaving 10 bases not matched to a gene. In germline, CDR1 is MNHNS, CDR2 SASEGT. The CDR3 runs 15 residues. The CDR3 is CASSERSGQGHGYTF. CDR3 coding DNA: TGTGCCAGCAGTGAAAGGAGCGGACAGGGCCACGGCTACACCTTC.

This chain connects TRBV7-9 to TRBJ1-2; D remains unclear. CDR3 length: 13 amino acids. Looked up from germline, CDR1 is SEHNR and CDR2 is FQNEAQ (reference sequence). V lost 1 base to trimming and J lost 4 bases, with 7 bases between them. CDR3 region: CASSLDISYGYTF. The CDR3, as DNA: TGTGCCAGCAGCTTAGACATCTCCTATGGCTACACCTTC.